The 21 T cell receptor beta chains listed next were all sequenced from one sample in a study of siplizumab effects on memory and regulatory T cells. Sequencing used immunoSEQ multiplex PCR; TCRdb keeps in-frame clones, though not all of them. In the table there are some 100,000 clones, 94% of which are singletons. The sample taken for sequencing was Tregs sorted from blood. The receptor set was obtained from a human donor in good health.

The V gene is TRBV10-2, the J gene TRBJ2-7; tentative D call: TRBD1 (6 bases). The V and J ends lost 8 bases and 3 bases respectively, with 14 bases between them. This CDR3 is built from 13 residues. Germline CDR1 is WSHSY and CDR2 is SAAADI. The CDR3: CASRDTVFYEQYF. The CDR3 DNA follows: TGCGCCAGCCGGGACACCGTTTTCTACGAGCAGTACTTC.

The J gene is TRBJ2-2, the V gene TRBV28; 10 positions agree with TRBD2. Germline loops: CDR1 MDHEN, CDR2 SYDVKM. Trimming took 4 bases from V and 7 from J; bases not matched to a gene: 9. The CDR3 totals 16 residues. CDR3 bases: TGTGCCAGCAGTTCAAGTTTTGGGACTAGCGTCGGGGAGCTGTTTTTT. Its translation: CASSSSFGTSVGELFF.

The genes are TRBV5-1 and TRBJ1-3, with a possible D match to TRBD1 (5 bases). V lost 4 bases and J lost 0, with 11 bases in between. This CDR3 comprises 15 residues. Germline V CDR1 and CDR2: SGHRS, YFSETQ. Here the CDR3 reads CASSRDVSSGNTIYF. The CDR3 DNA is TGCGCCAGCAGCCGGGACGTATCCTCTGGAAACACCATATATTTT.

This chain uses TRBV28 with TRBJ1-2; the D gene is possibly TRBD1 (6 bases). The V and J ends lost 5 bases and 2 bases respectively, with 27 bases between them. The CDR3 contains 19 residues. Germline V CDR1 and CDR2: MDHEN, SYDVKM. This CDR3 is CASSLSIFYRGPKNYGYTF. DNA of the CDR3: TGTGCCAGCAGTCTTAGTATCTTTTATCGGGGGCCCAAGAACTATGGCTACACCTTC.

V gene TRBV27 combines with J gene TRBJ2-3; D tentatively reads TRBD1 or TRBD2 (5 bases each). Trimming removed 6 bases from V and 4 bases from J, with 14 bases in between. The CDR3 totals 14 residues. Per the germline V gene, CDR1 is MNHEY and CDR2 is SMNVEV (reference sequence). In nucleotides, the CDR3 is TGTGCCAGCAGCTTGAGACCGGGGCCAGATACGCAGTATTTT. Translated: CASSLRPGPDTQYF.

This clone has more than one count but fewer than ten. The genes are TRBV30 and TRBJ1-1; 7 nucleotides line up with TRBD1. Germline V CDR1 and CDR2: GTSNPN, SVGIG (reference sequence). V was pared by 6 bases and J by 5 bases, with 6 bases of the junction left unmatched. The CDR3 has 12 amino acids. The CDR3, as DNA: TGTGCCTGTAGACAGGGAGGAACTGAAGCTTTCTTT. This gives the protein CACRQGGTEAFF.

This chain uses TRBV7-6 with TRBJ2-1; the D is unclear. The V and J ends lost 5 bases and 7 bases respectively, with 9 bases between them. Germline assignment: CDR1 SGHVS and CDR2 FNYEAQ. CDR3 size: 12 residues. CDR3 coding DNA: TGTGCCAGCAGCCTGAGATCTAATGAGCAGTTCTTC. This codes for CASSLRSNEQFF.

This chain connects TRBV5-8 to TRBJ2-5; D possibly matches TRBD1 or TRBD2 (5 bases each). This CDR3 is built from 12 residues. The V and J ends lost 1 base and 9 bases respectively, with 10 bases between them. Germline CDR1 and CDR2: SGHTS and YDEGEE. The CDR3 loop is CASSLRGPAQYF. CDR3 in DNA: TGTGCCAGCAGCTTGAGGGGACCAGCCCAGTACTTC.

This chain links TRBV7-8 with TRBJ2-5; TRBD2 aligns across 8 bases. The trim removed 1 base at V and 7 bases at J, leaving 14 bases unmatched. The CDR3 is 17 amino acids. Germline assignment: CDR1 SGHVS and CDR2 FQNEAQ. The CDR3 sequence: CASSLVTAGVVRGTQYF. In nucleotides, the CDR3 is TGTGCCAGCAGCTTAGTTACAGCGGGAGTGGTTCGGGGGACCCAGTACTTC.

The chain uses TRBV5-4 and TRBJ1-1; maybe TRBD1 (5 bases). The germline V and J ends were trimmed by 4 bases and 4 bases, with 17 bases remaining between them. CDR3 length: 15 residues. Germline CDR1 is SGHNT and CDR2 is YYREEE (reference sequence). The CDR3 DNA reads TGTGCCAGCAGCCGGCGCGTAGGGGCAGCCACTGAAGCTTTCTTT. Amino acid sequence: CASSRRVGAATEAFF.

The chain is built from TRBV4-2 and TRBJ1-4; D not resolved. The CDR3 totals 12 residues. V was clipped by 1 base and J by 8 bases, with 5 bases between them. The germline CDR1 and CDR2 sequences are LGHNA and YNFKEQ. CDR3 in amino acids: CASSQGEEKLFF. Written as DNA, the CDR3 is TGTGCCAGCAGCCAAGGGGAGGAAAAACTGTTTTTT.

The count of this clone is one. This chain uses TRBV7-8 with TRBJ2-6, with 11 nucleotides matching TRBD2. Per germline, CDR1 SGHVS and CDR2 FQNEAQ. Trimming cost V 3 bases and J 2 bases; bases outside gene matches: 6. This CDR3 spans 18 amino acids. In DNA, the CDR3 is TGTGCCAGCAGCTTGGTAGCGGGAGGGAAAGCTGGGGCCAACGTCCTGACTTTC. Translated, it gives CASSLVAGGKAGANVLTF.

The chain combines TRBV2 with TRBJ1-1; D is possibly TRBD1 (5 bases). CDR1 is SNHLY, CDR2 FYNNEI, per germline. Deletions cut 8 bases from V and 2 bases from J, with 18 bases between. The CDR3 has 15 residues. In DNA form, the CDR3 reads TGTGCCAGCTGCTTGGGCAGGGTAATTAACACTGAAGCTTTCTTT. It yields the protein CASCLGRVINTEAFF.

This chain uses TRBV5-6 with TRBJ1-2; 8 positions match TRBD1. Germline lookup yields CDR1 SGHDT and CDR2 YYEEEE. The trim removed 2 bases at V and 5 bases at J, leaving 5 bases unmatched. The CDR3 spans 14 residues. The CDR3 here is CASSFIWTGYGYTF. The CDR3 coding sequence is TGTGCCAGCAGCTTTATTTGGACAGGGTATGGCTACACCTTC.

J is TRBJ2-7 and V is TRBV28; D is perhaps TRBD2 (6 bases). The CDR3 consists of 18 residues. Germline loops: CDR1 MDHEN, CDR2 SYDVKM. Trimming cost V 3 bases and J 7 bases, with 28 bases left between them. CDR3 bases: TGTGCCAGCAGTTTTGCCCACCCCCCTAGCGACGTACGTTGGGAGCAGTACTTC. It yields the protein CASSFAHPPSDVRWEQYF.

V and J are TRBV18 and TRBJ1-1, with D unclear. CDR1 and CDR2 (germline): KGHSH, LQKENI. The CDR3 covers 17 residues. Between the trimmed V and J ends, which lost 3 bases and 5 bases, there was a span of 22 bases. For the CDR3, the DNA is TGTGCCAGCTCACCTAGAGGCATTCGGGGTCGTATGACTGAAGCTTTCTTT. Translating gives CASSPRGIRGRMTEAFF.

The chain combines TRBV28 with TRBJ2-7; TRBD1 might be the D (6 bases). Germline V gene sequence: CDR1 MDHEN, CDR2 SYDVKM. The V gene lost 6 bases and the J gene lost 3 bases, with 21 bases spanning the gap. The CDR3 covers 16 residues. In DNA, the CDR3 is TGTGCCAGCAGGTTTTTTTCAGGGGCGAACCTCTACGAGCAGTACTTC. Translating gives CASRFFSGANLYEQYF.

This clone was found once. This chain connects TRBV5-1 to TRBJ1-2, with no clear D. V was clipped by 0 bases and J by 7 bases, with 10 bases between them. The CDR3 totals 13 residues. The germline gives CDR1 SGHRS, CDR2 YFSETQ. For the CDR3, the DNA is TGCGCCAGCAGCTTGGTAGGGTTCTCTGGCTACACCTTC. Its translation: CASSLVGFSGYTF.

The CDR3 nucleotides are TGTGCCAGCAGCTTAATATCCCCCCTCTATAATTCACCCCTCCACTTT. Translated, it gives CASSLISPLYNSPLHF. This sequence joins TRBV7-6 and TRBJ1-6; D remains unclear. Trimming removed 2 bases from V and 3 bases from J, with 11 bases in between. CDR3 length: 16 residues. Germline values: CDR1 SGHVS, CDR2 FNYEAQ.

This sequence joins TRBV5-1 and TRBJ1-2; no clear D. Germline assignment: CDR1 SGHRS and CDR2 YFSETQ. Between the trimmed V and J ends, which lost 4 bases and 5 bases, there was a span of 6 bases. The CDR3 length is 11 residues. As DNA, the CDR3 is TGCGCCAGCAGCGAAGGATATGGCTACACCTTC. This codes for CASSEGYGYTF.

The chain carries TRBV10-2 and TRBJ2-1; D not certain. Trimming pared 2 bases from V and 11 bases from J, leaving 28 bases between. Germline V lookup: CDR1 WSHSY, CDR2 SAAADI. The CDR3 sequence is 18 residues long. As DNA, the CDR3 is TGCGCCAGCAGTGAGGGGCAGACTCGTACTCCTACAATGAGAAAGCAGTTCTTC. This translates into CASSEGQTRTPTMRKQFF.